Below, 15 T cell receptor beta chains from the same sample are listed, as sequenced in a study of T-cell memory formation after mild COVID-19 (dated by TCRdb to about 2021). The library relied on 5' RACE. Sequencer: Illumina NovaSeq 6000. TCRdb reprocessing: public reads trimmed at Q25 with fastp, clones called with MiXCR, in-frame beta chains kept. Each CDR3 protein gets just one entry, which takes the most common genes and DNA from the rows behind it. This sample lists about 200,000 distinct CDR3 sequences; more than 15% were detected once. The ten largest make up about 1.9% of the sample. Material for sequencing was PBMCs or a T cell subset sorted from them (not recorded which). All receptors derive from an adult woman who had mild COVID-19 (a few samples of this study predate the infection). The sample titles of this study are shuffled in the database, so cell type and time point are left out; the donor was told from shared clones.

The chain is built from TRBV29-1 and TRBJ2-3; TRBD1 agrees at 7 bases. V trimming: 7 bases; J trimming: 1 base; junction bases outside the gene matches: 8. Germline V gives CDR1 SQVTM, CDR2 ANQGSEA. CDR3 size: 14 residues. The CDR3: CSGRQGSGTDTQYF. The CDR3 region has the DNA TGCAGCGGTCGACAGGGTTCAGGCACAGATACGCAGTATTTT.

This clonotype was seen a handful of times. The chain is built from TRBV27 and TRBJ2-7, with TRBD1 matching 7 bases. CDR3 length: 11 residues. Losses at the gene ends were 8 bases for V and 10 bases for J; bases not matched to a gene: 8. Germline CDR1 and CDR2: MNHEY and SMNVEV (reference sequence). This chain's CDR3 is CASGRDREQYF. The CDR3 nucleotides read TGTGCCAGCGGAAGAGACAGGGAACAGTACTTC.

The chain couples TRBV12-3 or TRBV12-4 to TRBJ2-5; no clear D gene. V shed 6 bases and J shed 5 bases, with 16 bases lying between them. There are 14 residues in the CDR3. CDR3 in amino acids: CASSLVRNGETQYF. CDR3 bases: TGTGCCAGCAGCCTCGTGAGAAATGGGGAGACCCAGTACTTC.

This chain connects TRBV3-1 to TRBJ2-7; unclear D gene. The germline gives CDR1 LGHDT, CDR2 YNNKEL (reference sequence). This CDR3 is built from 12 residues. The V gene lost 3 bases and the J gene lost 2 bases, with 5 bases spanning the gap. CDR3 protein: CASSQLTYEQYF. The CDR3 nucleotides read TGTGCCAGCAGCCAGTTAACCTACGAGCAGTACTTC.

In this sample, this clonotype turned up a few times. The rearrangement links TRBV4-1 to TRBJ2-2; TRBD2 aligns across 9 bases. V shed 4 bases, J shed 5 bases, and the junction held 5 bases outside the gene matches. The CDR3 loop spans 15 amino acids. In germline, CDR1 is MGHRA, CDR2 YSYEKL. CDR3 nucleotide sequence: TGCGCCAGCAGCCGCGGACTAGCGAGAACCGGGGAGCTGTTTTTT. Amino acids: CASSRGLARTGELFF.

The CDR3 region is CASTSRGDYEQYF. In DNA form, the CDR3 reads TGTGCCAGCACCTCTAGGGGGGACTACGAGCAGTACTTC. The rearrangement links TRBV6-6 to TRBJ2-7, with D perhaps matching TRBD1 or TRBD2 (6 bases each). CDR1 and CDR2 (germline): MNHNY, SVGAGI (reference sequence). The CDR3 is 13 amino acids. The V and J ends lost 7 bases and 3 bases respectively, with 13 bases between them.

The CDR3 coding sequence is TGTGCCACCAGTGACCCAATCGACAATGAGCAGTTCTTC. It translates to CATSDPIDNEQFF. The V gene is TRBV24-1, the J gene TRBJ2-1, with D unresolved. Germline loops: CDR1 KGHDR, CDR2 SFDVKD. The CDR3 is made up of 13 amino acids. V was pared by 4 bases and J by 5 bases, with 8 bases between.

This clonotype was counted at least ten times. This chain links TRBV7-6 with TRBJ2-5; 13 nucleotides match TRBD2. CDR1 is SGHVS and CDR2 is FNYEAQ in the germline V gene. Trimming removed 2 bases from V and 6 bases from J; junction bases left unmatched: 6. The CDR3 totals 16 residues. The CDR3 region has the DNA TGTGCCAGCAGCTTAACGGGGACTAGCGGGAAACAGACCCAGTACTTC. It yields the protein CASSLTGTSGKQTQYF.

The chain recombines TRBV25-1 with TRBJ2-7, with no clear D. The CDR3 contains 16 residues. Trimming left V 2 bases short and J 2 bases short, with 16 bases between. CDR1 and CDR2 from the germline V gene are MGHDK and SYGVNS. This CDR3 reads CASSEMSGVSAYEQYF. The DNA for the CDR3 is TGTGCCAGCAGTGAAATGAGTGGTGTCTCGGCCTACGAGCAGTACTTC.

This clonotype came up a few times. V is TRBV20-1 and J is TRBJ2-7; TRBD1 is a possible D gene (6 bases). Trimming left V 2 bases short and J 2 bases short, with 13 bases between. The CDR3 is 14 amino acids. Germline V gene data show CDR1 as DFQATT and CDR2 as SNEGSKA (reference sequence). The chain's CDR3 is CSARRDTTTYEQYF. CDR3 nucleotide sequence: TGCAGTGCTAGACGGGACACGACGACCTACGAGCAGTACTTC.

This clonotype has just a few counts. The CDR3 DNA reads as TGTGCCAGCAGCTTCTACGTTGTAGCGGGCCCGGGAGGGGATACGCAGTATTTT. The encoded protein is CASSFYVVAGPGGDTQYF. This chain links TRBV7-2 with TRBJ2-3, with 8 bases that match TRBD2. CDR1 is SGHTA and CDR2 is FQGNSA in the germline V gene. J gave up 6 bases and V 3 bases, and 17 bases lay outside the gene matches. The CDR3 has 18 residues. The whole variable domain, remainder taken from reference TRBV7-2 and TRBJ2-3, is GAGVSQSPSNKVTEKGKDVELRCDPISGHTALYWYRQSLGQGLEFLIYFQGNSAPDKSGLPSDRFSAERTGGSVSTLTIQRTQQEDSAVYLCASSFYVVAGPGGDTQYFGPGTRLTVL.

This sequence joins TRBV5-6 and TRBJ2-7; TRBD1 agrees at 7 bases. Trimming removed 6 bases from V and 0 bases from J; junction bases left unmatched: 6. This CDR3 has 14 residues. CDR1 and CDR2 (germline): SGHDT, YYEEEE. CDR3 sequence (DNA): TGTGCCAGCAACACCGGGACAGTCTCCTACGAGCAGTACTTC. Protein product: CASNTGTVSYEQYF.

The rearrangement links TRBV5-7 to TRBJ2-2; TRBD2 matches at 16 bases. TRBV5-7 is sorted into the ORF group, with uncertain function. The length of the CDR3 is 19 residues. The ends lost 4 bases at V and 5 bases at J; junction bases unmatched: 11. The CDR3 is CASSSGPGLAGGKTGELFF. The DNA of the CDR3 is TGTGCCAGCAGCAGCGGCCCGGGACTAGCGGGAGGGAAGACCGGGGAGCTGTTTTTT.

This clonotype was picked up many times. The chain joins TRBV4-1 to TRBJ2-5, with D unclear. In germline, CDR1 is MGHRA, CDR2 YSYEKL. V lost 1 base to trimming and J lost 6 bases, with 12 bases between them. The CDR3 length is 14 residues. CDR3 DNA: TGCGCCAGCAGCCAAGGACAAAGCGATCAGACCCAGTACTTC. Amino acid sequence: CASSQGQSDQTQYF.

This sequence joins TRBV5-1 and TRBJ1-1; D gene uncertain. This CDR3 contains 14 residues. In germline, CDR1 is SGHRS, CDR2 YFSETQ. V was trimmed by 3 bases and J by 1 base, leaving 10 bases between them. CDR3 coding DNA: TGCGCCAGCAGCTCAGACGGGGAGAACACTGAAGCTTTCTTT. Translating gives CASSSDGENTEAFF.